Below, one TCR beta chain is given with its context. The CDR3 covers 15 residues. The V and J ends lost 1 base and 1 base respectively, with 10 bases between them. The V gene's germline CDR1 is SNHLY and CDR2 FYNNEI. The record originates from a study of human T cells and chemical hapten exposure. TCRdb reprocessed the RACE reads with MiXCR, giving one entry per CDR3 protein. The table includes some 84,000 distinct CDR3 sequences, 7.5% to 9.5% detected once. Time point given: pre-sensitization, week 0. The treatment: therapeutic diphenylcyclopropenone sensitization with weekly scalp DPC. The sequence came from a man in his forties or fifties with alopecia areata. Some clones in this sample may be carry-over from other donors' samples. The sequences come from whole blood, collected in connection with sensitization to the hapten diphenylcyclopropenone (DPC). The genes are TRBV2 and TRBJ2-5, with D possibly being TRBD1 (6 bases). The CDR3 is CASSEDPGAQETQYF. The CDR3 DNA reads as TGTGCCAGCAGTGAAGACCCAGGGGCCCAAGAGACCCAGTACTTC.